This T cell receptor beta chain was observed in a study of shared clonotypes between healthy human individuals. The germline CDR1 and CDR2 sequences are LNHDA and SQIVND (reference sequence). Trimming cost V 5 bases and J 3 bases; bases outside gene matches: 7. The CDR3 totals 14 residues. Sequenced by immunoSEQ multiplex PCR; TCRdb stores in-frame clones only, minus some. Of millions of clones detected, 93% appear once; the ten largest clones hold 1.7%. CD45RO negativity and positive selection for CCR7 defined naive CD8 cells, a population that excluded terminally differentiated effector memory CD45RA+ cells.

The receptor was isolated from a young man in good health. Some clones in this sample may be carry-over from other donors' samples. Material: naive CD8+ T cells from PBMCs. The chain couples TRBV19 to TRBJ2-7, with 7 bases fitting TRBD2. CDR3 amino acids: CASSVSSGFYEQYF. CDR3 nucleotide sequence: TGTGCCAGTAGTGTCTCTAGCGGATTCTACGAGCAGTACTTC.